The clone carrying this TCR beta chain was counted between two and nine times. Its antigen is not known. CDR3 size: 14 residues. Germline V lookup: CDR1 SEHNR, CDR2 FQNEAQ (reference sequence). V gave up 1 base and J gave up 2 bases, with 9 bases separating them. The data belong to a study of T cells after yellow fever vaccination. Across the whole study: In the case of low-cell-number fractions, SMART-Seq v4 Ultra Low Input was used for preparation. Study conclusions and caveats: Most primary-vaccination clones recurred post-booster (approximately 96% CD4, more than 85% CD8).

TCRdb re-analysed the 5' RACE reads in MiXCR, keeping a single row per CDR3 protein. The sample carries 500,000 to 650,000 distinct CDR3 sequences, 9% to 15% recorded once. The chain combines TRBV7-9 with TRBJ2-7; D unresolved. The receptor was isolated from a man younger than 45 who received the YFV17D yellow fever vaccine. The material was PBMCs, obtained on the day of the yellow fever booster vaccination. The CDR3 region has the DNA TGTGCCAGCAGCTTAGACTTACAACCCTACGAGCAGTACTTC. It specifies CASSLDLQPYEQYF.